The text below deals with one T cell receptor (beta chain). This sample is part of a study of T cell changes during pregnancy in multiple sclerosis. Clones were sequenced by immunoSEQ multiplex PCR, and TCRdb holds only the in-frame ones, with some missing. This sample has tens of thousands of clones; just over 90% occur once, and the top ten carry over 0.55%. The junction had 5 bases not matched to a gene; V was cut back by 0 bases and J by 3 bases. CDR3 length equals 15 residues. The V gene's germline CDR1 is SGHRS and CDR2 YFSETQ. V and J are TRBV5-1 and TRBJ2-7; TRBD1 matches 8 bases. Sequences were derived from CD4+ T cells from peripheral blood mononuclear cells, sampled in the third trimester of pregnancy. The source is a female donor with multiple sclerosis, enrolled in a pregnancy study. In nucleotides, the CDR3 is TGCGCCAGCAGCTTGGGGGGGACAGGAGACTACGAGCAGTACTTC. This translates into CASSLGGTGDYEQYF.